These 18 T cell receptor beta chains were sequenced from one sample in a study of blood T cells in healthy people across ages. With a J-beta primer mix and a sample-barcoded 5' primer, a second PCR ran about 6 to 11 cycles. TCRdb processed the 5' RACE reads anew with MiXCR; each CDR3 protein has one entry. The sample holds about 380,000 distinct CDR3 sequences, 45% to 60% seen once. The material sequenced was blood. These receptors were obtained from a man aged 55 to 70 in good health.

The chain is built from TRBV9 and TRBJ2-5, with 9 bases matching TRBD2. Germline CDR1 SGDLS, CDR2 YYNGEE. The CDR3 runs 16 residues. Trimming removed 2 bases from V and 2 bases from J; junction bases left unmatched: 7. DNA of the CDR3: TGTGCCAGCAGCGTCGGCGCGGGAGGGCTACAAGAGACCCAGTACTTC. It encodes CASSVGAGGLQETQYF.

The table lists this clonotype with many counts. V usage is TRBV7-2 and J usage is TRBJ2-3; the match to TRBD2 covers 9 bases. This CDR3 has 12 residues. From germline, CDR1 is SGHTA and CDR2 FQGNSA. In DNA form, the CDR3 reads TGTAGTAGCGGGAGTAGATCAGATACGCAGTATTTT. Translation: CSSGSRSDTQYF.

This chain uses TRBV11-1 with TRBJ2-7, with D possibly matching TRBD2 (5 bases). Trimming left V 4 bases short and J 0 bases short, with 16 bases between. CDR1 SGHAT and CDR2 FQDESV come from the germline V gene (reference sequence). The CDR3 is 16 amino acids. CDR3 region: CASSSPRAASSYEQYF. The CDR3 DNA sequence: TGTGCCAGCAGCTCCCCGAGGGCGGCTTCCTCCTACGAGCAGTACTTC. The full variable domain, with the rest looked up from reference TRBV11-1 and TRBJ2-7, is EAEVAQSPRYKITEKSQAVAFWCDPISGHATLYWYRQILGQGPELLVQFQDESVVDDSQLPKDRFSAERLKGVDSTLKIQPAELGDSAMYLCASSSPRAASSYEQYFGPGTRLTVT.

This clonotype came up a few times. The gene calls are TRBV29-1 and TRBJ1-4; no definite D call. V gave up 2 bases and J gave up 7 bases, with 11 bases separating them. This CDR3 contains 13 residues. Germline CDR1 is SQVTM and CDR2 is ANQGSEA. The CDR3 DNA sequence: TGCAGCGTTGAAAGGACCCGGGGTGAAAAACTGTTTTTT. Encoded protein: CSVERTRGEKLFF.

The chain links TRBV29-1 to TRBJ2-1; TRBD1 or TRBD2 may be the D gene (5 bases each). V was clipped by 6 bases and J by 7 bases, with 13 bases between them. CDR1 is SQVTM, CDR2 ANQGSEA, per germline. This CDR3 is 12 amino acids long. The CDR3 sequence is CSVPGPRNEQFF. The CDR3 DNA reads as TGCAGCGTCCCGGGGCCGAGGAATGAGCAGTTCTTC.

V usage is TRBV6-2 or TRBV6-3 and J usage is TRBJ2-3; 10 bases fit TRBD2. The V gene end was trimmed by 6 bases and the J gene end by 2 bases; junction bases not matched to a gene: 5. This CDR3 comprises 15 residues. CDR1 MNHEY and CDR2 SVGEGT come from the germline V gene. CDR3 sequence reads: CASRLLAGITDTQYF. CDR3 DNA sequence: TGTGCCAGCAGATTACTAGCGGGGATCACAGATACGCAGTATTTT.

This chain connects TRBV28 to TRBJ1-4; 7 bases are a match to TRBD1. Germline V CDR1 and CDR2: MDHEN, SYDVKM. The CDR3 sequence is 13 residues long. Trimming took 5 bases from V and 7 from J; bases not matched to a gene: 4. The CDR3 DNA reads as TGTGCCAGCAGTCAGGGGGGACGTGAAAAACTGTTTTTT. It translates to CASSQGGREKLFF.

The V gene is TRBV12-3 or TRBV12-4, the J gene TRBJ1-5; D is unclear. V gave up 6 bases and J gave up 4 bases, with 13 bases separating them. CDR3 length equals 14 residues. In nucleotides, the CDR3 is TGTGCCAGCAGCTTACCGGGGATGAATCAGCCCCAGCATTTT. Its protein product is CASSLPGMNQPQHF.

The V call is TRBV5-1, the J call TRBJ1-1; 7 nucleotides match TRBD1. Germline V CDR1 and CDR2: SGHRS, YFSETQ. V lost 4 bases, J lost 8 bases, and 11 bases stayed unmatched. This CDR3 is 14 amino acids long. The CDR3 region is CASSVGTASQEAFF. As DNA, the CDR3 is TGCGCCAGCAGCGTGGGGACAGCCTCGCAGGAAGCTTTCTTT. Full variable domain (missing parts from reference TRBV5-1 and TRBJ1-1): KAGVTQTPRYLIKTRGQQVTLSCSPISGHRSVSWYQQTPGQGLQFLFEYFSETQRNKGNFPGRFSGRQFSNSRSEMNVSTLELGDSALYLCASSVGTASQEAFFGQGTRLTVV.

This clonotype was detected only a few times. The chain couples TRBV4-2 to TRBJ2-7; D is possibly TRBD1 or TRBD2 (5 bases each). This CDR3 comprises 11 residues. Germline V gives CDR1 LGHNA, CDR2 YNFKEQ. V was shortened by 8 bases and J by 5 bases, with 10 bases between the two germline ends. DNA of the CDR3: TGTGCCAGCGGAGAGGGGCACGAGCAGTACTTC. It is translated as CASGEGHEQYF.

V usage is TRBV3-1 and J usage is TRBJ2-5; tentatively, D is TRBD2 (5 bases). The end of the DNA aligns better with TRBJ2-7, so the J call may be wrong. CDR3 length: 15 residues. Germline V gene lookup returns CDR1 LGHDT and CDR2 YNNKEL (reference sequence). The CDR3 is CASSPGPGIKGEQYF. DNA of the CDR3: TGTGCCAGCAGCCCAGGCCCCGGGATCAAGGGCGAGCAGTACTTC.

The chain is built from TRBV6-2 or TRBV6-3 and TRBJ2-7; 7 bases align to TRBD2. This CDR3 has 13 amino acids. Trimming cost V 8 bases and J 7 bases; bases outside gene matches: 11. Per germline, CDR1 MNHEY and CDR2 SVGEGT. The DNA for the CDR3 is TGTGCCAGCTCTAGCGGAGGGCCCTTGGAGCAGTACTTC. The encoded protein is CASSSGGPLEQYF.

This chain links TRBV7-9 with TRBJ1-5, with D unresolved. CDR3 length: 12 amino acids. CDR1 and CDR2 (germline): SEHNR, FQNEAQ (reference sequence). The V end lost 5 bases, the J end lost 4 bases, and 6 bases lay between the germline ends. CDR3 bases: TGTGCCAGCAGCGTCGTAAATCAGCCCCAGCATTTT. As protein: CASSVVNQPQHF.

The V call is TRBV20-1, the J call TRBJ1-1; no reliable D call. Germline CDR1 and CDR2: DFQATT and SNEGSKA (reference sequence). V was shortened by 1 base and J by 10 bases, with 16 bases between the two germline ends. This CDR3 comprises 13 residues. The DNA for the CDR3 is TGCAGTGCTAGAGGGAACGAGAAACAAGGAGCTTTCTTT. Protein: CSARGNEKQGAFF.

The chain joins TRBV7-2 to TRBJ2-3, with unresolved D. Trimming cost V 2 bases and J 8 bases, with 5 bases left between them. CDR3 length: 11 residues. Germline CDR1 reads SGHTA; CDR2 reads FQGNSA. CDR3 region: CASSLPATQYF. In DNA form, the CDR3 reads TGTGCCAGCAGCTTACCCGCTACGCAGTATTTT.

This clonotype was recorded a few times. CDR3 nucleotide sequence: TGTGCCAGCAGCCAAGGAGGGGGCACAGATACGCAGTATTTT. Protein: CASSQGGGTDTQYF. This chain joins TRBV3-1 and TRBJ2-3; D tentatively fits TRBD1 or TRBD2 (5 bases each). Trimming shortened V by 1 base and J by 1 base, and 6 bases separated the two germline ends. CDR3 length equals 14 residues. Germline CDR1 is LGHDT and CDR2 is YNNKEL (reference sequence).

This clonotype has only a few counts. The chain employs TRBV12-3 or TRBV12-4 and TRBJ2-7, with 14 nucleotides matching TRBD2. The junction had 4 bases not matched to a gene; V was cut back by 5 bases and J by 7 bases. This CDR3 region has 14 residues. CDR3 loop: CASSDGTSGSEQYF. The CDR3 region has the DNA TGTGCCAGCAGTGACGGGACTAGCGGGAGTGAGCAGTACTTC.

The rearrangement joins TRBV29-1 to TRBJ2-1; D ambiguous. The V and J ends lost 2 bases and 10 bases respectively, with 12 bases between them. The CDR3 is 12 residues long. Looked up from germline, CDR1 is SQVTM and CDR2 is ANQGSEA. CDR3 coding DNA: TGCAGCGTTGAATCAGTCCCCTACGAGCAGTTCTTC. Protein sequence: CSVESVPYEQFF.